This T cell receptor beta chain comes out of a study of metastatic and nonmetastatic thyroid tumors. Study in general: Patients with malignant and benign thyroid disease provided blood and tumor or nodule tissue, whose repertoires were compared. Study-wide findings and caveats: As reported, TCR beta diversity in blood and tumor was significantly higher in malignant thyroid tumors than in benign nodules.

A word on this clone: Its antigen is still unknown.

Germline CDR1 reads SGHRS; CDR2 reads YFSETQ. This CDR3 contains 15 residues. With 0 bases removed from V and 2 bases from J, the gap between germline ends came to 10 bases. Study processing details: Across clinicopathological groups, CDR3 differences served as the basis for building a distant-metastasis classifier for papillary thyroid cancer. TCRdb re-called clones from the PCR reads using MiXCR. What appears here as the V and J calls and clone size reflects TCRdb's work, not the paper's. The repertoire has about 14,000 clones, about 33% of them found once; the top ten carry 25% to 30%. None of the patients had undergone any treatment ahead of thyroid surgery.

The chain recombines TRBV5-1 with TRBJ2-3, with D possibly matching TRBD2 (6 bases). The sample consisted of tumor tissue. The receptor comes from a female donor with papillary thyroid cancer or a benign thyroid nodule (not recorded which). Some clones in this sample may be carry-over from other donors' samples. The CDR3 reads CASSLVAGTTDTQYF. The CDR3 coding sequence is TGCGCCAGCAGCTTGGTGGCGGGGACCACAGATACGCAGTATTTT.